This T cell receptor beta chain was identified in a study of graft-versus-host responses after intestinal transplantation. Overall study: The transplants performed in recipients were multivisceral, liver-intestinal, or isolated intestinal. All recipients were given anti-thymocyte globulin induction, and tacrolimus and steroids were then administered for roughly three years. Points from the study as a whole: Early post-transplant declines in HvG were associated with peak levels of circulating GvH clones. High graft-versus-host to host-versus-graft clonal ratios were seen in allografts of patients with graft-donor T cell macrochimerism.

TCRdb keeps only in-frame clones here, not all; method: immunoSEQ multiplex PCR. The sample lists about 82,000 clones, 90% to 95% occurring once. Concerning this clone itself: Its antigen remains unidentified.

Per germline, CDR1 WSHSY and CDR2 SAAADI. This CDR3 comprises 16 residues. V dropped 3 bases and J dropped 3; count of bases not matched to a gene: 11. This chain connects TRBV10-2 to TRBJ2-7; 7 bases align to TRBD1. The TCR originated in a human donor who received an intestinal transplant. Sample: unstimulated CD4+ T cells sorted from spleen or lymph node cells, taken before intestinal transplant. The CDR3 loop is CASSDPHNRGSYEQYF. In DNA form, the CDR3 reads TGCGCCAGCAGTGACCCCCATAACAGGGGCAGCTACGAGCAGTACTTC.